The rows below give T cell receptor beta chains drawn from one sample of a study of blood T cell repertoires in COVID-19. Generated by immunoSEQ multiplex PCR, the TCRdb table keeps only in-frame clones and is missing some. The sample records approximately 380,000 clones, approximately 89% being singletons. The specimen sequenced was PBMCs or T cells enriched from blood (not recorded which). The receptors here all came from a middle-aged woman who had been exposed to COVID-19. Each CDR3 is given with its conserved first and last residue. A D gene is named only where the DNA matches it firmly.

TRBV12-5	TRBD1	TRBJ1-1	CASGTGDHSYTEAFF
TRBV4-3	TRBD2	TRBJ2-1	CASSQDRLAGGPSRDNEQFF
TRBV30	TRBD1	TRBJ1-6	CAWTPTGFNSPLHF
TRBV30	TRBD2	TRBJ2-7	CAWIRGTGLVSYEQYF
TRBV9	.	TRBJ1-3	CASSGAGGNTIYF
TRBV30	.	TRBJ1-3	CAWRAGELSGNTIYF
TRBV20-1	.	TRBJ1-5	CSASITVDSNQPQHF
TRBV29-1	TRBD1	TRBJ2-7	CSVLTGGHYEQYF
TRBV18	.	TRBJ1-5	CASRDGGQPQHF
TRBV24-1	.	TRBJ1-2	CASVWRERGYGYTF
TRBV29-1	TRBD2	TRBJ2-2	CSVDSGGGELFF
TRBV6-4	TRBD1	TRBJ2-2	CANTGQHTGELFF
TRBV7-3	TRBD2	TRBJ2-3	CASRMTSGETDTQYF
TRBV10-3	.	TRBJ1-5	CAISEGVGNQPQHF
TRBV5-1	TRBD2	TRBJ2-2	CASSLASGTGELFF
TRBV19	.	TRBJ1-5	CASRNSLVPPQHF
TRBV18	.	TRBJ2-3	CASSASPKGGTDTQYF